The 8 T cell receptor beta chains given below trace back to one sample, sequenced in a study of post-analysis software for immune sequencing data. Regarding the study as a whole: In patients, five or six TRBV segments were more frequent than in controls, with TRBV5-6, TRBV5-1 and TRBV20-1 among them.

These receptors' targets are unknown. Presence of unique molecular identifiers characterized the TCR beta cDNA libraries. MiXCR, run by TCRdb on the PCR reads, gives a single entry per CDR3 protein. The table includes roughly 600,000 distinct CDR3 sequences, about 44% detected once. Material: blood. All receptors derive from a girl aged 10 to 17 with multiple sclerosis.

Ten or more counts support this clonotype. The rearrangement links TRBV6-6 to TRBJ2-3; D might be TRBD1 or TRBD2, each matching 5 bases. V shed 4 bases and J shed 10 bases, with 18 bases lying between them. Germline V gene lookup returns CDR1 MNHNY and CDR2 SVGAGI (reference sequence). The CDR3 runs 14 residues. The CDR3 loop is CASSSDSPRVAQYF. In DNA, the CDR3 is TGTGCCAGCAGTTCGGACTCTCCCAGGGTTGCGCAGTATTTT.

This clonotype has more than one count but fewer than ten. The J gene is TRBJ2-1, the V gene TRBV5-1; 13 positions match TRBD2. Trimming took 0 bases from V and 1 from J; bases not matched to a gene: 1. This CDR3 has 17 amino acids. The V gene's germline CDR1 is SGHRS and CDR2 YFSETQ. DNA for the CDR3: TGCGCCAGCAGCTTGGGGGGACTAGCGGGGTCCTACAATGAGCAGTTCTTC. Amino acid sequence: CASSLGGLAGSYNEQFF.

The chain recombines TRBV12-3 or TRBV12-4 with TRBJ1-4; D is undetermined. V was shortened by 3 bases and J by 8 bases, with 22 bases between the two germline ends. The CDR3 runs to 17 residues. The CDR3 nucleotides read TGTGCCAGCAGTTTCAGACTATCACCGCTTCCTTTGGAAAAACTGTTTTTT. This encodes CASSFRLSPLPLEKLFF.

CDR3 region: CASSFGTPSYNEQFF. Written as DNA, the CDR3 is TGTGCCAGCAGCTTCGGGACGCCCTCCTACAATGAGCAGTTCTTC. This chain uses TRBV7-9 with TRBJ2-1; D assignment may be TRBD1 or TRBD2 (5 bases each). CDR1 and CDR2 from the germline V gene are SEHNR and FQNEAQ (reference sequence). The CDR3 is 15 amino acids. V lost 3 bases to trimming and J lost 0 bases, with 9 bases between them.

The chain carries TRBV4-1 and TRBJ1-1; D not certain. CDR3 size: 13 residues. Germline loops: CDR1 MGHRA, CDR2 YSYEKL. Trimming cost V 3 bases and J 4 bases, with 9 bases left between them. CDR3 sequence (DNA): TGCGCCAGCAGCCACCCTGGACCCACTGAAGCTTTCTTT. Translated: CASSHPGPTEAFF.

This chain connects TRBV7-2 to TRBJ1-2, with 9 positions matching TRBD1. Germline assignment: CDR1 SGHTA and CDR2 FQGNSA. The CDR3 has 13 residues. J was trimmed by 8 bases and V by 6 bases; bases with no gene match: 7. DNA for the CDR3: TGTGCCAGCAGACGGACAGGGGAGGAGGGCTACACCTTC. It codes for CASRRTGEEGYTF.

There are a few counts of this clonotype. The CDR3 DNA reads as TGCAGTGCTAGAGATTACACGTCCATGAACACTGAAGCTTTCTTT. The encoded protein is CSARDYTSMNTEAFF. V and J are TRBV20-1 and TRBJ1-1, with D unresolved. V was clipped by 0 bases and J by 0 bases, with 11 bases between them. The V gene's germline CDR1 is DFQATT and CDR2 SNEGSKA (reference sequence). The length of the CDR3 is 15 residues.

This clonotype has only a few counts. J is TRBJ2-1 and V is TRBV10-3; D is uncertain. Germline V gives CDR1 ENHRY, CDR2 SYGVKD. Trimming cost V 3 bases and J 4 bases, with 10 bases left between them. The CDR3 loop spans 14 amino acids. CDR3 amino acids: CAISEEEKYNEQFF. CDR3 nucleotides: TGTGCCATCAGTGAAGAGGAGAAGTACAATGAGCAGTTCTTC.